These 8 T cell receptor beta chains were all obtained from the same sample, sequenced in a study of T cell clones after liver transplantation. No antigen has been assigned to these receptors. Sequencing was performed with immunoSEQ multiplex PCR; in TCRdb, only in-frame clones are kept and a portion is missing. The profile shows approximately 5,300 clones, roughly 41% of them singletons. Proliferating CFSE-low MLR cells were sequenced to define alloreactive TCRbeta sequences. Sample: CD4+ T cells from cultured PBMCs. Every receptor here comes from a human patient who received a liver transplant. Some T cells may have come from the graft donor.

In its sample, this clone is medium-sized (0.01 to 0.1%). V is TRBV19 and J is TRBJ2-7; D not resolved. The V gene lost 1 base and the J gene lost 1 base, with 5 bases spanning the gap. CDR3 length equals 13 residues. In germline, CDR1 is LNHDA, CDR2 SQIVND (reference sequence). The CDR3 nucleotides are TGTGCCAGTAGTATAGTAGGTTCCTACGAGCAGTACTTC. As protein: CASSIVGSYEQYF.

In this sample, this clone turned up a few times. The chain uses TRBV4-2 and TRBJ2-1, with 10 bases identical to TRBD2. The V gene end was trimmed by 4 bases and the J gene end by 4 bases; junction bases not matched to a gene: 7. This CDR3 region has 16 residues. Germline CDR1 is LGHNA and CDR2 is YNFKEQ. CDR3 DNA sequence: TGTGCCAGCAGCCTCAAGACTAGCGGGCAGTACAATGAGCAGTTCTTC. It yields the protein CASSLKTSGQYNEQFF.

This clone was counted a few times. This rearrangement joins TRBV11-3 to TRBJ2-3, with D maybe TRBD2 (6 bases). The V end was cut by 5 bases, the J end by 0 bases, with 9 bases between. CDR1 and CDR2 (germline): SGHNT, YENEEA. The CDR3 totals 14 residues. The CDR3 DNA reads TGTGCCAGCAGCCCGGGACTGAGCACAGATACGCAGTATTTT. Its translation is CASSPGLSTDTQYF.

This clone has more than one count but fewer than ten. The rearrangement links TRBV5-4 to TRBJ2-7; TRBD2 matches at 15 bases. V was pared by 5 bases and J by 5 bases, with 5 bases of the junction left unmatched. CDR1 is SGHNT and CDR2 is YYREEE in the germline V gene (reference sequence). The CDR3 spans 15 residues. The CDR3 bases are TGTGCCAGCAGAGCGGGACTAGCGGGAGGAAACGAGCAGTACTTC. It is translated as CASRAGLAGGNEQYF.

The CDR3, as DNA: TGTGCCAGCAGCTCACAGGGGGCTAATGAAAAACTGTTTTTT. Protein: CASSSQGANEKLFF. The chain links TRBV7-9 to TRBJ1-4; 8 bases are a match to TRBD1. The CDR3 length is 14 residues. CDR1 is SEHNR and CDR2 is FQNEAQ in the germline V gene (reference sequence). V shed 4 bases, J shed 3 bases, and the junction held 1 base outside the gene matches.

By share, this clone counts as medium-sized (0.01 to 0.1%). This chain uses TRBV25-1 with TRBJ1-2; no definite D call. CDR3 length: 14 amino acids. V shed 3 bases and J shed 4 bases, with 12 bases lying between them. Germline CDR1 MGHDK, CDR2 SYGVNS. CDR3 DNA: TGTGCCAGCAGTGATTTGACAAGTCTCTATGGCTACACCTTC. It codes for CASSDLTSLYGYTF.

By share, this clone ranks as medium-sized (0.01 to 0.1%). The V gene is TRBV5-1, the J gene TRBJ1-5, with TRBD1 matching 12 bases. CDR3 length: 15 amino acids. The ends lost 2 bases at V and 12 bases at J; junction bases unmatched: 9. Germline V lookup: CDR1 SGHRS, CDR2 YFSETQ. CDR3 protein: CASSLGTGGVSDQHF. The DNA for the CDR3 is TGCGCCAGCAGCTTAGGGACAGGGGGCGTCAGTGACCAGCATTTT.

The chain has TRBV6-1 and TRBJ1-1; TRBD1 might be the D (5 bases). CDR3 length: 11 residues. Per the germline V gene, CDR1 is MNHNS and CDR2 is SASEGT. V was clipped by 5 bases and J by 6 bases, with 7 bases between them. The CDR3 is CASSWGPEAFF. For the CDR3, the DNA is TGTGCCAGCAGTTGGGGCCCTGAAGCTTTCTTT.